The TCR beta chain under discussion was sequenced for a study of preoperative IRX-2 immunotherapy in early breast cancer. The method was immunoSEQ multiplex PCR; TCRdb's version includes in-frame clones alone and lacks a portion of them. This table holds 20,000 to 30,000 clones, over 75% found once. Per the germline V gene, CDR1 is LGHNT and CDR2 is FRNRAP. The CDR3 consists of 16 residues. Treatment meaning: preoperative locoregional IRX-2 cytokine immunotherapy. Patients received preoperative, locoregional IRX-2 cytokine immunotherapy in a phase Ib study. The clonotype originates from a human donor with breast cancer. This material consisted of lymph node tissue, taken after IRX-2 immunotherapy. The gene calls are TRBV12-5 and TRBJ1-1; D not resolved. The CDR3 sequence: CASTISGSFMNTEAFF. CDR3 bases: TGTGCCAGCACTATATCAGGCAGCTTCATGAACACTGAAGCTTTCTTT.